The clone carrying this T cell receptor beta chain has at least ten counts. The CDR3 extends over 13 amino acids. Germline V CDR1 and CDR2: SGHTA, FQGNSA. The V end lost 2 bases, the J end lost 3 bases, and 6 bases lay between the germline ends. The sample belongs to a study of early T cells in non-severe SARS-CoV-2 infection. Study-wide background: Bulk RNA isolated from unsorted whole blood underwent sequencing; chains were not paired.

TCRdb ran MiXCR on the 5' RACE reads and lists one entry per CDR3 protein. The sample carries roughly 67,000 distinct CDR3 sequences, 11% recorded once. The TCR was taken from an adult who was a healthcare worker with PCR-confirmed SARS-CoV-2 infection or an uninfected control (not recorded which). This sequence joins TRBV7-2 and TRBJ2-3; no firm D call. Sequenced material: whole blood. The chain's CDR3 is CASSLPETDTQYF. The CDR3 DNA sequence: TGTGCCAGCAGCTTACCCGAGACAGATACGCAGTATTTT.